These 2 T cell receptor beta chains came from one sample sequenced in a study of human CD8 memory T cell subsets. Libraries targeted TCR beta using 5' RACE with UMIs. A single record per CDR3 protein comes from TCRdb applying MiXCR to the 5' RACE reads. There are under 10,000 distinct CDR3 sequences in the sample; roughly 3.9% occur only once, and 35% to 40% lies in the top ten. Sequencing was carried out using CD8+ T cells from PBMCs. All receptors derive from a human donor in good health.

There are a few counts of this clonotype. The chain recombines TRBV20-1 with TRBJ2-1, with a weak D call TRBD1 (5 bases). V lost 5 bases and J lost 4, with 21 bases in between. This CDR3 contains 16 residues. Germline V gives CDR1 DFQATT, CDR2 SNEGSKA (reference sequence). CDR3 residues: CSAAIDSSPGYNEQFF. CDR3 nucleotides: TGCAGTGCTGCCATCGACAGTTCTCCCGGTTACAATGAGCAGTTCTTC.

The V call is TRBV4-1, the J call TRBJ2-1, with 7 nucleotides matching TRBD1. Germline assignment: CDR1 MGHRA and CDR2 YSYEKL. The J segment lost 2 bases and the V segment lost 3 bases, leaving 4 bases of the junction unmatched. The CDR3 totals 15 residues. The CDR3 is CASSQTGSPYNEQFF. Here the CDR3 DNA reads TGCGCCAGCAGCCAGACAGGGTCCCCCTACAATGAGCAGTTCTTC.